This TCR beta chain was retrieved from a study of T cells in Graves' hyperthyroidism and ophthalmopathy. Findings and limits, study-wide: Before onset, ophthalmopathy was predicted by the model a median 6.5 months earlier.

Regions amplified from RNA transcripts were the TCR beta CDR3 regions. Primed by the HTBI set, a first-round RT-PCR was run on the TCR CDR3. A single record per CDR3 protein comes from TCRdb applying MiXCR to the multiplex PCR reads. This table holds about 400,000 distinct CDR3 sequences, about an eighth found once. On this clonotype: The antigen remains undetermined.

CDR3 length: 16 residues. Germline CDR1 ENHRY, CDR2 SYGVKD. V lost 0 bases, J lost 4 bases, and 4 bases stayed unmatched. The sequencing input was blood. The J gene is TRBJ2-1, the V gene TRBV10-3; 9 bases align to TRBD2. The clonotype was recovered from a man aged 45-65 years with Graves' ophthalmopathy. DNA for the CDR3: TGTGCCATCAGTGAGTCGCTAGCGGGGTCTTACAATGAGCAGTTCTTC. Its translation: CAISESLAGSYNEQFF.